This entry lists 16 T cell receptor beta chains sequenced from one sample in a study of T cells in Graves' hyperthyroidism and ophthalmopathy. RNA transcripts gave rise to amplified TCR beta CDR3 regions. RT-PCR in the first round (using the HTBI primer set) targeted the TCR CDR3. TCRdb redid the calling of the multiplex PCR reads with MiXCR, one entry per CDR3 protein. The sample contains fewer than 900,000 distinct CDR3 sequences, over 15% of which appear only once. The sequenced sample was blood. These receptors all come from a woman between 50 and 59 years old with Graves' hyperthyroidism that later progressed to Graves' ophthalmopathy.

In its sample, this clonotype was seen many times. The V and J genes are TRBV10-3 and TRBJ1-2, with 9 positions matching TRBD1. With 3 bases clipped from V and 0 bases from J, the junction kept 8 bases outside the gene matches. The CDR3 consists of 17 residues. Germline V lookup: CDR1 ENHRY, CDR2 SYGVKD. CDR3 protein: CAISDLRQGETNYGYTF. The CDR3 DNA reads TGTGCCATCAGTGACCTAAGACAGGGGGAAACTAACTATGGCTACACCTTC.

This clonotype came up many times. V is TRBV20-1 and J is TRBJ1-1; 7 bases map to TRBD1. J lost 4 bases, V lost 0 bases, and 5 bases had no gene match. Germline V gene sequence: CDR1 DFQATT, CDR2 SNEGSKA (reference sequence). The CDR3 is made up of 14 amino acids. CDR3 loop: CSARDAGGSTEAFF. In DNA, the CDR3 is TGCAGTGCTAGAGATGCAGGGGGTAGCACTGAAGCTTTCTTT.

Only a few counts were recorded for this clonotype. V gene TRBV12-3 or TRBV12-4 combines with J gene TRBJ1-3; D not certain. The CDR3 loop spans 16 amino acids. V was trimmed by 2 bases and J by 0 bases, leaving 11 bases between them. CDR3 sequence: CASSLRDRNSGNTIYF. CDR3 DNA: TGTGCCAGCAGTTTAAGAGATAGAAACTCTGGAAACACCATATATTTT.

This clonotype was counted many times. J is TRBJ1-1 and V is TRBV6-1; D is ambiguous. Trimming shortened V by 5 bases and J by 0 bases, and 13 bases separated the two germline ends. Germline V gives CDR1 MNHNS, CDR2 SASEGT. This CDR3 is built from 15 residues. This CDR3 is CASSRAPFVNTEAFF. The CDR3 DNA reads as TGTGCCAGCAGTAGAGCACCCTTCGTGAACACTGAAGCTTTCTTT.

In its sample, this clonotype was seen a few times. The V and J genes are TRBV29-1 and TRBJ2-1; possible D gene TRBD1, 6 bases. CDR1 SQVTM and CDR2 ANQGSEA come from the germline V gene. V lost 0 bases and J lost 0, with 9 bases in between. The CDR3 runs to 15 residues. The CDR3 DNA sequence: TGCAGCGTTGAAGACAGGGGCAGCTCCTACAATGAGCAGTTCTTC. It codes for CSVEDRGSSYNEQFF.

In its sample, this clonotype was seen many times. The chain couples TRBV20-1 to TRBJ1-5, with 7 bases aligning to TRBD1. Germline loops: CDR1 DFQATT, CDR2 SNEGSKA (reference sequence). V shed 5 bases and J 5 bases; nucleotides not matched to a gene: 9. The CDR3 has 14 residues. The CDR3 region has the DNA TGCAGTGCTGCGACAGGGCCGGTGGATCAGCCCCAGCATTTT. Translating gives CSAATGPVDQPQHF.

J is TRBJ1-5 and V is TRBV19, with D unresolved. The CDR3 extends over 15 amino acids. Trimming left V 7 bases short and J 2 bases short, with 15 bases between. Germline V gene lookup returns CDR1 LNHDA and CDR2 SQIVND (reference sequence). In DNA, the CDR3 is TGTGCCAGTATCCCGACGTGGGCAGGCAATCAGCCCCAGCATTTT. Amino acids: CASIPTWAGNQPQHF.

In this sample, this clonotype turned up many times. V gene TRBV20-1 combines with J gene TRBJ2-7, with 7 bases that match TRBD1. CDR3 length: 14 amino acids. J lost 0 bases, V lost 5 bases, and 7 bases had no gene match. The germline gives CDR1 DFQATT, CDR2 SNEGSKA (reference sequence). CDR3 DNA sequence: TGCAGTGCTTTACCGACAGGGAGCTCCTACGAGCAGTACTTC. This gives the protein CSALPTGSSYEQYF.

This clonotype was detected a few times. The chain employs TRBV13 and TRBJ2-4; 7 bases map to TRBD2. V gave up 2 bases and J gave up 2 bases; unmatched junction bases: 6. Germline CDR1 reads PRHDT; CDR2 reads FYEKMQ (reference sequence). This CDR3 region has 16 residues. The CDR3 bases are TGTGCCAGCAGCTTACGGGGGGAAGGGACCAAAAACATTCAGTACTTC. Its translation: CASSLRGEGTKNIQYF.

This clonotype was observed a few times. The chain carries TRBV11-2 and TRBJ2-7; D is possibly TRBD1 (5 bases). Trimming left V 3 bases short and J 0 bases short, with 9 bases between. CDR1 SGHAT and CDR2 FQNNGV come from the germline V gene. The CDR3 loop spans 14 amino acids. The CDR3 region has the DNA TGTGCCAGCAGCTTTCAGGGAAACTCCTACGAGCAGTACTTC. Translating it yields CASSFQGNSYEQYF.

The CDR3 DNA follows: TGTGCCAGCAGCGTAGAGTGGGCAGATACGCAGTATTTT. This sequence encodes CASSVEWADTQYF. The chain combines TRBV9 with TRBJ2-3; D gene unclear. CDR1 is SGDLS and CDR2 is YYNGEE in the germline V gene. The CDR3 length is 13 residues. The germline V and J ends were trimmed by 0 bases and 4 bases, with 6 bases remaining between them. Filled out from reference TRBV9 and TRBJ2-3, the complete variable domain reads DSGVTQTPKHLITATGQRVTLRCSPRSGDLSVYWYQQSLDQGLQFLIQYYNGEERAKGNILERFSAQQFPDLHSELNLSSLELGDSALYFCASSVEWADTQYFGPGTRLTVL.

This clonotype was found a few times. The CDR3 protein is CASSVAGTGAEQFF. DNA for the CDR3: TGTGCCAGCAGCGTTGCCGGAACGGGGGCTGAGCAGTTCTTC. V gene TRBV9 combines with J gene TRBJ2-1, with D possibly called TRBD1 or TRBD2 (6 bases each). Germline V gene lookup returns CDR1 SGDLS and CDR2 YYNGEE. V dropped 2 bases and J dropped 9 bases, with 15 bases sitting between them. The CDR3 extends over 14 amino acids. Full variable domain (missing parts from reference TRBV9 and TRBJ2-1): DSGVTQTPKHLITATGQRVTLRCSPRSGDLSVYWYQQSLDQGLQFLIQYYNGEERAKGNILERFSAQQFPDLHSELNLSSLELGDSALYFCASSVAGTGAEQFFGPGTRLTVL.

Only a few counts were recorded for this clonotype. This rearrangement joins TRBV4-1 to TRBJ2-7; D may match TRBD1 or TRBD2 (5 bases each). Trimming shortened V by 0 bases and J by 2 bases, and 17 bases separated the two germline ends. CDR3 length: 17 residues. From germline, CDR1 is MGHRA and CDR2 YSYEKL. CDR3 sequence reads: CASSQDPRDPDPYEQYF. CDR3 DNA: TGCGCCAGCAGCCAAGATCCTAGGGACCCCGACCCCTACGAGCAGTACTTC.

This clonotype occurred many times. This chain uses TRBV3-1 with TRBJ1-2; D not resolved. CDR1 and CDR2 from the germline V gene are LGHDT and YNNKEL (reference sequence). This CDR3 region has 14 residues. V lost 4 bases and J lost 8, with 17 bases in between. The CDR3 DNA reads TGTGCCAGCAGCCCAGTATTCAACCCAGAGGGCTACACCTTC. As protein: CASSPVFNPEGYTF.

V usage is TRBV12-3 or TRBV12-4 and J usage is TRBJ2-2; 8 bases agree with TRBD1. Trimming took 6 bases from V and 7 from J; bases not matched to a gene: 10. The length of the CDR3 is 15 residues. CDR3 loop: CASSGGDRGDGELFF. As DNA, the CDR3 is TGTGCCAGCAGCGGAGGAGACAGGGGTGACGGGGAGCTGTTTTTT.

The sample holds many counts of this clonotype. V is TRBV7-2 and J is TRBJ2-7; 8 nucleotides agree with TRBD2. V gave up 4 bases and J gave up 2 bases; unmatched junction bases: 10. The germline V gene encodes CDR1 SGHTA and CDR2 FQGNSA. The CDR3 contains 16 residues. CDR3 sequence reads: CASSSSSPGLAYEQYF. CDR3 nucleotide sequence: TGTGCCAGCAGCTCATCCAGTCCGGGACTAGCCTACGAGCAGTACTTC.